This TCR beta chain appears in the sequencing data of a study of CD8 T cells in Susac syndrome. The wider study: Patients with Susac syndrome were therapy-naive, treated with corticosteroids, or treated with intravenous immunoglobulin alone when blood was collected.

With V trimmed by 2 bases and J by 0 bases, 6 bases remained unmatched. The CDR3 runs 15 residues. The germline CDR1 and CDR2 sequences are DFQATT and SNEGSKA (reference sequence). In blood CD8+ and CD4+ T cells, TCR beta underwent sequencing. The RNA, roughly 0.5 to 1 ug, was put through reverse transcription using random hexamers. TCRdb redid the calling of the immunoSEQ multiplex PCR reads with MiXCR, one entry per CDR3 protein. This sample has some 160,000 distinct CDR3 sequences, with approximately 96% found just once. The rearrangement links TRBV20-1 to TRBJ2-7; 8 bases align to TRBD2. The sequenced sample consisted of CD4+ T cells from PBMCs. The sequence was obtained from a human donor with Susac syndrome. CDR3 residues: CSARRSSGNSYEQYF. The CDR3 DNA sequence: TGCAGTGCTAGACGGAGTAGCGGGAACTCCTACGAGCAGTACTTC.